This T cell receptor (beta chain) was documented in a study of T cell changes during pregnancy in multiple sclerosis. Germline CDR1 and CDR2: SGHTA and FQGNSA. CDR3 length: 15 residues. The germline V and J ends were trimmed by 1 base and 1 base, with 8 bases remaining between them. Produced via immunoSEQ multiplex PCR; TCRdb's table is partial and in-frame only. The sample comprises some 85,000 clones, roughly 94% of which are singletons, and around 0.84% rests with the top ten. This material consisted of peripheral blood, taken in the third trimester of pregnancy. The sequence derives from a female donor with multiple sclerosis, enrolled in a pregnancy study. The chain is built from TRBV7-2 and TRBJ1-5, with a weak D call TRBD1 (5 bases). The CDR3 is CASSLGEGSNQPQHF. The DNA for the CDR3 is TGTGCCAGCAGCTTAGGGGAGGGGAGCAATCAGCCCCAGCATTTT. The full variable domain, its missing parts supplied by reference TRBV7-2 and TRBJ1-5, is GAGVSQSPSNKVTEKGKDVELRCDPISGHTALYWYRQSLGQGLEFLIYFQGNSAPDKSGLPSDRFSAERTGGSVSTLTIQRTQQEDSAVYLCASSLGEGSNQPQHFGDGTRLSIL.